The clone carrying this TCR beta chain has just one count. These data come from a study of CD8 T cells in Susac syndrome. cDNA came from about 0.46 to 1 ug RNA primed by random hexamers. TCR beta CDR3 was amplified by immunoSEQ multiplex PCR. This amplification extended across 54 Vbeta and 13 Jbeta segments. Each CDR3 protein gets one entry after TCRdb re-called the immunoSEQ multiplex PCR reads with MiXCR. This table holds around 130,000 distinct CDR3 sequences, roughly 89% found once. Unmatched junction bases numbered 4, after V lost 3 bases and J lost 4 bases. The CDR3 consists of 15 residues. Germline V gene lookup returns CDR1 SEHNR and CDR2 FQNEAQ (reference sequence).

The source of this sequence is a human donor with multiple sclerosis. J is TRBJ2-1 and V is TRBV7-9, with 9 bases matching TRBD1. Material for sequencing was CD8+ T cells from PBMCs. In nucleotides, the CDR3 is TGTGCCAGCAGCTTGGGGACAGGGCTTTACAATGAGCAGTTCTTC. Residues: CASSLGTGLYNEQFF.